This is a list of T cell receptor beta chains from one sample in a study of molecular identifiers for immune sequencing clone quantification. TCRdb fed the PCR reads into MiXCR, producing one record per CDR3 protein. Among over 50,000 distinct CDR3 sequences listed, 35% to 40% were seen once. The sequenced sample consisted of naive CD8+ T cells from blood, with Jurkat cell RNA spiked in. Receptors originate from a human donor in good health. Some libraries in this study had Jurkat cell RNA spiked in. The CDR3 runs from the conserved cysteine through the conserved F or W.

CDR3,J,V
CASSLVLTSGSNEQYF,TRBJ2-7,TRBV7-9
CAISGDYNEQFF,TRBJ2-1,TRBV10-3
CASSPRQLAKNIQYF,TRBJ2-4,TRBV25-1
CSVEEFSGSLNEQFF,TRBJ2-1,TRBV29-1
CATGRVVGNTEAFF,TRBJ1-1,TRBV15
CSVVSQNTGELFF,TRBJ2-2,TRBV29-1
CASRGQGPSSTNEKLFF,TRBJ1-4,TRBV7-9
CASSSPSRYYEQYF,TRBJ2-7,TRBV28
CAISETDSYEQHF,TRBJ2-7,TRBV10-3
CASSARDSKETQYF,TRBJ2-5,TRBV13
CASSQDFFIGNTIYF,TRBJ1-3,TRBV4-3
CASSDPNGELFF,TRBJ2-2,TRBV7-9
CASSLTLLAGGGTDTQYF,TRBJ2-3,TRBV27
CASSEIREQYF,TRBJ2-7,TRBV6-1
CASSLVGSYEQYF,TRBJ2-7,TRBV13
CASSEASGRTDTQYF,TRBJ2-3,TRBV27
CASSLRTGVGELFF,TRBJ2-2,TRBV27
CATSSTGELFF,TRBJ2-2,TRBV15
CASSLGDAYEQYF,TRBJ2-7,TRBV11-2
CASSALDRGLTDTQYF,TRBJ2-3,TRBV27
CATSDPWKEEDTQYF,TRBJ2-3,TRBV24-1
CASSLEVAGEAKNIQYF,TRBJ2-4,TRBV11-2
CASETKTGIGYSNQPQHF,TRBJ1-5,TRBV6-2/TRBV6-3
CAGRDWEWAFF,TRBJ1-1,TRBV28
CASSSPTSGSTDTQYF,TRBJ2-3,TRBV28
CASSLGVSKGSETQYF,TRBJ2-5,TRBV5-1
CSARDQGYTF,TRBJ1-2,TRBV20-1
CASSQRESTGELFF,TRBJ2-2,TRBV25-1
CATSTLLRGTDTQYF,TRBJ2-3,TRBV15
CASSIWGNEQYF,TRBJ2-7,TRBV11-2
CASSLGGGDQPQHF,TRBJ1-5,TRBV13
CASSLVRGQETQYF,TRBJ2-5,TRBV5-1
CASSQSWNTGELFF,TRBJ2-2,TRBV4-2
CASSFLGLAGYQETQYF,TRBJ2-5,TRBV18
CASSTPDKYEQYF,TRBJ2-7,TRBV19
CASSLADWASYEQYF,TRBJ2-7,TRBV7-6
CASSYGLLPNQPQHF,TRBJ1-5,TRBV6-2/TRBV6-3
CASIQGYPGELFF,TRBJ2-2,TRBV4-1
CASSYGRENYGYTF,TRBJ1-2,TRBV6-6
CASSPSRTGELFF,TRBJ2-2,TRBV13
CASGTSGYEQYF,TRBJ2-7,TRBV28
CASSYRPEGAYIEQFF,TRBJ2-1,TRBV6-5
CASSLPGSFNQPQHF,TRBJ1-5,TRBV28
CASSLGDLAGVDTQYF,TRBJ2-3,TRBV11-2
CASSPRAIGAQYEQYF,TRBJ2-7,TRBV4-2
CASSPKGARANYGYTF,TRBJ1-2,TRBV12-3/TRBV12-4
CASSLEGSYNEQFF,TRBJ2-1,TRBV7-3
CASSLLSSGDKTQYF,TRBJ2-5,TRBV7-6
CASSESREFGYSNRPQHF,TRBJ1-5,TRBV2
CSARDVSRGVEQFF,TRBJ2-1,TRBV20-1
CASRAEGGETQYF,TRBJ2-5,TRBV7-2